Presented here are 25 T cell receptor beta chains from one specimen sequenced in a study of control samples from healthy donors and cancer patients. This table comes from immunoSEQ multiplex PCR, and its TCRdb copy is limited to in-frame clones, with some not included. The sample has 22,000 or so clones; around 85% are singletons. Sequenced material: PBMCs. The receptors were gathered from a man in his sixties with head and neck cancer.

The chain links TRBV29-1 to TRBJ2-4; the D gene is possibly TRBD2 (6 bases). This CDR3 is built from 16 residues. Deletions cut 6 bases from V and 4 bases from J, with 22 bases between. Germline CDR1 SQVTM, CDR2 ANQGSEA. CDR3 loop: CSVRPGGNDPKNIQYF. The CDR3, as DNA: TGCAGCGTCCGCCCAGGAGGGAACGACCCAAAAAACATTCAGTACTTC. Variable domain in full (rest from reference TRBV29-1 and TRBJ2-4): SAVISQKPSRDICQRGTSLTIQCQVDSQVTMMFWYRQQPGQSLTLIATANQGSEATYESGFVIDKFPISRPNLTFSTLTVSNMSPEDSSIYLCSVRPGGNDPKNIQYFGAGTRLSVL.

The rearrangement uses TRBV7-3 and TRBJ2-3; D is uncertain. There are 14 residues in the CDR3. Trimming left V 3 bases short and J 1 base short, with 8 bases between. Germline assignment: CDR1 SGHTA and CDR2 FQGTGA. The CDR3 spells CASSLGLGTDTQYF. The CDR3 nucleotides read TGTGCCAGCAGCTTGGGCCTCGGCACAGATACGCAGTATTTT.

The chain employs TRBV2 and TRBJ1-6; D may be TRBD1 (5 bases). This CDR3 spans 15 amino acids. The V gene's germline CDR1 is SNHLY and CDR2 FYNNEI. V was trimmed by 0 bases and J by 5 bases, leaving 8 bases between them. The CDR3 nucleotides read TGTGCCAGCAGTGAAGCAGAGGGGAATAATTCACCCCTCCACTTT. This sequence encodes CASSEAEGNNSPLHF.

The chain combines TRBV24-1 with TRBJ2-3; 10 bases are a match to TRBD2. CDR3 size: 14 residues. Looked up from germline, CDR1 is KGHDR and CDR2 is SFDVKD. The V gene end was trimmed by 9 bases and the J gene end by 3 bases; junction bases not matched to a gene: 5. The CDR3 region has the DNA TGTGCCACCCCCCTAGCGGGAGAGACAGATACGCAGTATTTT. Translated, it gives CATPLAGETDTQYF.

The V gene is TRBV6-1, the J gene TRBJ2-7, with 10 positions matching TRBD2. Trimming removed 3 bases from V and 3 bases from J; junction bases left unmatched: 5. From germline, CDR1 is MNHNS and CDR2 SASEGT. The length of the CDR3 is 15 residues. CDR3 nucleotides: TGTGCCAGCAGTGACCGGACTAGCGGAAACTACGAGCAGTACTTC. Translating gives CASSDRTSGNYEQYF.

This clone was seen once. The V and J genes are TRBV5-1 and TRBJ2-3, with D possibly matching TRBD2 (6 bases). The CDR3 extends over 15 amino acids. With 4 bases removed from V and 4 bases from J, the gap between germline ends came to 16 bases. Germline-derived CDR1 and CDR2 are SGHRS and YFSETQ. Here the CDR3 reads CASSRNGRGADTQYF. The CDR3, as DNA: TGCGCCAGCAGCAGGAACGGGAGAGGGGCAGATACGCAGTATTTT.

The V call is TRBV9, the J call TRBJ2-3, with D possibly TRBD2 on 5 matching bases. Germline CDR1 SGDLS, CDR2 YYNGEE. The CDR3 totals 15 residues. V dropped 3 bases and J dropped 6 bases, with 17 bases sitting between them. DNA of the CDR3: TGTGCCAGCAGCGCTTCACTAGTCTCGGGGGATACGCAGTATTTT. The encoded protein is CASSASLVSGDTQYF.

V usage is TRBV10-3 and J usage is TRBJ1-5, with 9 bases identical to TRBD1. J was trimmed by 7 bases and V by 8 bases; bases with no gene match: 12. Germline V gene sequence: CDR1 ENHRY, CDR2 SYGVKD. The CDR3 loop spans 15 amino acids. CDR3 DNA: TGTGCCATCGGGTTGGGACAGGGCCCGGAACAGCCCCAGCATTTT. Protein: CAIGLGQGPEQPQHF.

This clone was recorded only once. The chain recombines TRBV7-2 with TRBJ2-7; possible D gene TRBD2, 6 bases. The germline CDR1 and CDR2 sequences are SGHTA and FQGNSA. The V gene lost 5 bases and the J gene lost 6 bases, with 14 bases spanning the gap. This CDR3 comprises 13 residues. The CDR3 protein is CASSGQQEGEQYF. The DNA for the CDR3 is TGTGCCAGCAGCGGACAACAGGAGGGCGAGCAGTACTTC.

V usage is TRBV20-1 and J usage is TRBJ1-5; D unclear. Germline CDR1 DFQATT, CDR2 SNEGSKA (reference sequence). This CDR3 region has 13 residues. V dropped 3 bases and J dropped 6 bases, with 12 bases sitting between them. The CDR3 coding sequence is TGCAGTGCTAGTGCGGGGTCGGGTCAGCCCCAGCATTTT. Amino acids: CSASAGSGQPQHF.

J is TRBJ1-1 and V is TRBV29-1; the D is unclear. Per the germline V gene, CDR1 is SQVTM and CDR2 is ANQGSEA. Trimming took off 7 bases at V and 10 bases at J, with 25 bases between the two ends. The CDR3 runs 14 residues. The CDR3 is CSGAGVDPKAGAFF. The CDR3 nucleotides are TGCAGCGGCGCTGGGGTAGATCCTAAAGCCGGAGCTTTCTTT. Using reference TRBV29-1 and TRBJ1-1 for the parts outside the CDR3, the full variable domain is SAVISQKPSRDICQRGTSLTIQCQVDSQVTMMFWYRQQPGQSLTLIATANQGSEATYESGFVIDKFPISRPNLTFSTLTVSNMSPEDSSIYLCSGAGVDPKAGAFFGQGTRLTVV.

J is TRBJ1-1 and V is TRBV6-5; 7 bases map to TRBD1. Germline V gene sequence: CDR1 MNHEY, CDR2 SVGAGI. Unmatched junction bases numbered 9, after V lost 8 bases and J lost 0 bases. This CDR3 comprises 15 residues. DNA for the CDR3: TGTGCCAGCTCTCAAGGGGGCAGGTTGAACACTGAAGCTTTCTTT. As protein: CASSQGGRLNTEAFF.

The gene calls are TRBV19 and TRBJ2-7; D gene uncertain. The CDR3 sequence is 17 residues long. Trimming cost V 3 bases and J 5 bases, with 23 bases left between them. Germline-derived CDR1 and CDR2 are LNHDA and SQIVND (reference sequence). The CDR3 loop reads CASSISHRLGLLDEQYF. DNA for the CDR3: TGTGCCAGTAGTATCAGTCACCGGTTAGGGCTCCTGGACGAGCAGTACTTC. Filled out from reference TRBV19 and TRBJ2-7, the complete variable domain reads DGGITQSPKYLFRKEGQNVTLSCEQNLNHDAMYWYRQDPGQGLRLIYYSQIVNDFQKGDIAEGYSVSREKKESFPLTVTSAQKNPTAFYLCASSISHRLGLLDEQYFGPGTRLTVT.

The chain recombines TRBV7-8 with TRBJ2-1; the match to TRBD2 covers 10 bases. In germline, CDR1 is SGHVS, CDR2 FQNEAQ. The junction had 13 bases not matched to a gene; V was cut back by 2 bases and J by 9 bases. The CDR3 has 17 residues. The CDR3, as DNA: TGTGCCAGCAGCTTAAAGTTGGGGCTAGCGGGAGCAGGTGAGCAGTTCTTC. Translated: CASSLKLGLAGAGEQFF.

V usage is TRBV27 and J usage is TRBJ1-6; D is ambiguous. Germline loops: CDR1 MNHEY, CDR2 SMNVEV (reference sequence). Deletions cut 4 bases from V and 10 bases from J, with 11 bases between. This CDR3 contains 13 residues. CDR3 DNA: TGTGCCAGCAGTTCGGTCCTTGGGTCACCCCTCCACTTT. Translating gives CASSSVLGSPLHF.

This chain connects TRBV11-2 to TRBJ2-3; 11 bases line up with TRBD2. The CDR3 is made up of 17 amino acids. Germline CDR1 reads SGHAT; CDR2 reads FQNNGV. V dropped 4 bases and J dropped 2; count of bases not matched to a gene: 8. CDR3 sequence: CASSSLLAGELTDTQYF. CDR3 coding DNA: TGTGCCAGCAGCTCCTTACTAGCGGGAGAGCTCACAGATACGCAGTATTTT.

The rearrangement uses TRBV19 and TRBJ2-2; D is perhaps TRBD2 (6 bases). Germline lookup yields CDR1 LNHDA and CDR2 SQIVND (reference sequence). The CDR3 is 14 amino acids. V lost 11 bases, J lost 7 bases, and 20 bases lay in between. CDR3 in amino acids: CAARGLGSGGELFF. In DNA, the CDR3 is TGTGCCGCAAGGGGACTGGGGTCGGGCGGGGAGCTGTTTTTT. Combining the CDR3 with reference TRBV19 and TRBJ2-2 gives the whole variable domain DGGITQSPKYLFRKEGQNVTLSCEQNLNHDAMYWYRQDPGQGLRLIYYSQIVNDFQKGDIAEGYSVSREKKESFPLTVTSAQKNPTAFYLCAARGLGSGGELFFGEGSRLTVL.

The chain couples TRBV7-6 to TRBJ2-3; either TRBD1 or TRBD2 may fit D (5 bases each). Between the trimmed V and J ends, which lost 3 bases and 6 bases, there was a span of 7 bases. The CDR3 runs 12 residues. Germline V lookup: CDR1 SGHVS, CDR2 FNYEAQ. The CDR3 sequence: CASSLGVDTQYF. CDR3 DNA: TGTGCCAGCAGCTTGGGGGTCGATACGCAGTATTTT.

V is TRBV10-1 and J is TRBJ1-1; no firm D call. This CDR3 spans 15 amino acids. Deletions cut 5 bases from V and 1 base from J, with 14 bases between. Germline assignment: CDR1 WNHNN and CDR2 SYGVQD (reference sequence). The CDR3, as DNA: TGCGCCAGCAGTTGGAGGGCATTGGCGAACACTGAAGCTTTCTTT. This translates into CASSWRALANTEAFF.

This clone was counted between two and nine times. The chain couples TRBV7-8 to TRBJ1-6; TRBD1 aligns across 8 bases. Germline V gene sequence: CDR1 SGHVS, CDR2 FQNEAQ. Trimming at V came to 2 bases and at J to 9 bases, leaving 3 bases not matched to a gene. The CDR3 loop spans 14 amino acids. CDR3 sequence reads: CASSLTGTGSPLHF. CDR3 coding DNA: TGTGCCAGCAGCTTAACCGGGACAGGTTCACCCCTCCACTTT. Looking up the rest from reference TRBV7-8 and TRBJ1-6 gives the full variable domain: GAGVSQSPRYKVAKRGQDVALRCDPISGHVSLFWYQQALGQGPEFLTYFQNEAQLDKSGLPSDRFFAERPEGSVSTLKIQRTQQEDSAVYLCASSLTGTGSPLHFGNGTRLTVT.

The genes are TRBV6-5 and TRBJ1-1; D remains ambiguous. Looked up from germline, CDR1 is MNHEY and CDR2 is SVGAGI. V was pared by 0 bases and J by 3 bases, with 11 bases between. CDR3 size: 15 residues. The CDR3, as DNA: TGTGCCAGCAGTTACTCGATCGTTAGGGACACTGAAGCTTTCTTT. Amino acids: CASSYSIVRDTEAFF.

The table lists this clone with a few counts. This sequence joins TRBV18 and TRBJ2-7, with TRBD1 matching over 8 bases. CDR3 length: 13 amino acids. V shed 6 bases, J shed 6 bases, and the junction held 7 bases outside the gene matches. The germline V gene has CDR1 KGHSH and CDR2 LQKENI. CDR3 sequence reads: CASSQDREGEQYF. In nucleotides, the CDR3 is TGTGCCAGCTCGCAGGACAGGGAAGGCGAGCAGTACTTC.

The chain couples TRBV5-6 to TRBJ1-2, with D maybe TRBD1 (6 bases). V was trimmed by 7 bases and J by 13 bases, leaving 17 bases between them. The CDR3 length is 11 residues. Germline V gene data show CDR1 as SGHDT and CDR2 as YYEEEE. In DNA, the CDR3 is TGTGCCAGCGCGCACAGGGAAATTCTCACCTTC. Its translation: CASAHREILTF.

This clone was detected only once. V is TRBV5-1 and J is TRBJ2-5; D not resolved. Trimming shortened V by 0 bases and J by 2 bases, and 8 bases separated the two germline ends. CDR1 SGHRS and CDR2 YFSETQ come from the germline V gene. The CDR3 covers 14 residues. CDR3 amino acids: CASSLAPTQETQYF. CDR3 DNA sequence: TGCGCCAGCAGCTTGGCTCCGACACAAGAGACCCAGTACTTC.

This clone was seen only a few times. Other DNA sequences in the same sample also yield this CDR3. The V gene is TRBV28, the J gene TRBJ1-3, with 7 positions matching TRBD1. Germline CDR1 is MDHEN and CDR2 is SYDVKM. V dropped 6 bases and J dropped 2; count of bases not matched to a gene: 7. The CDR3 contains 15 residues. The CDR3 sequence is CASRSDRVPGNTIYF. The DNA for the CDR3 is TGTGCCAGCAGGAGCGACAGGGTCCCTGGAAACACCATATATTTT.